The entry below gives a single TCR beta chain sequence along with its context. Antigen: not known. This specimen belongs to a study of cytomegalovirus exposure and HLA in healthy donors. Study findings and constraints: Analysis performed later found approximately 17,000 TCR beta sequences associated with HLA alleles at 0.05 false discovery rate. Researchers counted 164 TCR beta chains as cytomegalovirus-associated.

The length of the CDR3 is 12 residues. The trim removed 4 bases at V and 11 bases at J, leaving 3 bases unmatched. Germline V gene data show CDR1 as MNHNS and CDR2 as SASEGT. In the PCR, 60 Vbeta and 13 Jbeta primers were used. Method: immunoSEQ multiplex PCR; TCRdb's copy keeps in-frame clones and lacks some. The table lists 75,000 to 95,000 clones, less than 70% of them singletons. Sequencing was done on a sample of PBMCs. The clonotype was recovered from a man over 45 in good health and CMV-seronegative. V and J are TRBV6-1 and TRBJ2-1, with 9 bases fitting TRBD2. The DNA for the CDR3 is TGTGCCAGCAGTGCCGGGACTAGCCAGCAGTTCTTC. This translates into CASSAGTSQQFF.